The sequence of this T cell receptor (beta chain) was determined in a study of blood T cell repertoires in COVID-19. Sequencing was performed with immunoSEQ multiplex PCR; in TCRdb, only in-frame clones are kept and a portion is missing. Found here are about 180,000 clones, more than 75% of them singletons; the top ten hold 14%. Material for sequencing was PBMCs or T cells enriched from blood (not recorded which). The receptor was isolated from a man aged 60-69 years who had been exposed to COVID-19.

CDR3 sequence reads: CASTPGGEGETQYF. Written as DNA, the CDR3 is TGTGCCAGCACCCCGGGGGGCGAGGGGGAGACCCAGTACTTC. The V gene is TRBV2, the J gene TRBJ2-5, with D possibly matching TRBD2 (7 bases). The CDR3 has 14 amino acids. V was clipped by 7 bases and J by 5 bases, with 17 bases between them. Germline V gene data show CDR1 as SNHLY and CDR2 as FYNNEI. The full variable domain, its missing parts supplied by reference TRBV2 and TRBJ2-5, is EPEVTQTPSHQVTQMGQEVILRCVPISNHLYFYWYRQILGQKVEFLVSFYNNEISEKSEIFDDQFSVERPDGSNFTLKIRSTKLEDSAMYFCASTPGGEGETQYFGPGTRLLVL.